This T cell receptor beta chain came from a study of cytomegalovirus exposure and HLA in healthy donors (dated by TCRdb to about 2017). A note on the overall study: An earlier analysis of some 600 of the donors reported about 300 Gb of sequence data and 117 million unique TCR beta sequences obtained from 180 million or so T cells. Among around 400 genotyped donors of the cohort, an average of about 220,000 unique TCR beta nucleotide sequences was sequenced per donor, of which roughly 18% were non-productive. The T cell repertoires of under 700 subjects were profiled by immunosequencing and related to cytomegalovirus serostatus. The number of donors typed differed by locus, with 629-630 for A, B, C, DRB1 and DQB1, around 520 for DQA1, 600 to 610 for DPA1, and about 450 for DPB1. HLA typing included class I and class II loci at four-digit resolution. Around 320 gigabases of sequencing data and 78 million or so unique TCR sequences were included in an early release covering around 650 HLA-typed donors. An earlier analysis of roughly 600 of the donors used high-throughput TCR beta sequencing to judge whether each TCR beta V gene segment behaved as functional or pseudogenic. All discovery cohort repertoires had been generated on a single sequencing platform. In a later analysis, previously published TCR beta repertoires from 500 to 750 donors were re-analyzed and high-resolution HLA genotyping was added so that TCR occurrence patterns could be studied. Alongside the repertoire data, information on donor age, sex, ethnicity and CMV serostatus was compiled. A later genetic analysis took genome-wide SNP genotypes for about 55% of the 666 donors and used that subset as a discovery cohort. Besides the first cohort of 500 to 700 subjects, a separate validation cohort made up of over a hundred different subjects was used. To predict cytomegalovirus infection status, the study brought together high-throughput TCR immunosequencing, statistical association of individual TCRs with disease status, and machine learning. Rather than using new phenotypic data, the later analysis identified candidate immune exposures from TCR beta sequences and from how often those sequences occurred across donors. A handful of DR-DQ haplotypes were handled as single units for association and clustering because linkage in the cohort was strong. Among the roughly 390 genotyped donors, 81% belonged to the genetic ancestry cluster associated with self-reported Caucasian donors. The study was designed to test whether signatures of past pathogen exposure could be identified by cataloging public T cell receptors. The full study reports these points: When HLA alleles, especially DR and DQ, strongly co-occurred, attributing TCR associations to individual alleles was difficult. An association between a missense DCLRE1C variant and V-gene and J-gene trimming of TCR beta chains was found in a later genetic analysis and replicated in an independent cohort. A later analysis associated 15,000 or so TCR beta sequences with specific HLA alleles at a false discovery rate of 0.05. The study gave a list of some 150 TCR beta chains associated with cytomegalovirus. Because HLA typing was missing for some donors at each locus, association tests included only the typed subset. In a later analysis, HLA-associated TCR beta chains showed more clonal expansion and lower generation probabilities than non-associated chains that were equally common. A further reported finding was that TCR beta sequences accurately predicted the HLA-A and HLA-B alleles for most subjects in the first cohort. Roughly uniform sequencing depth across donors was assumed in presence/absence analyses, although this assumption may not hold. The earlier analysis of approximately 590 of the donors excluded some 15 rarely observed V segments, including chromosome 9 orphons, because counts were too low. According to a later genetic analysis, donors in an Asian-associated ancestry cluster had fewer N-insertions in productive TCRs than the approximately 610-donor mean. According to a later analysis, TCR association rates differed among HLA loci, with DRB1 alleles showing the most associated TCRs and HLA-C alleles showing the fewest. The classifier was reported to diagnose cytomegalovirus status with high specificity and sensitivity in both the original and validation cohorts. It was suggested by the authors that the approach could potentially be generalized to other disease states and immunological phenotypes. A later analysis found that most CMV-associated TCR beta chains appeared HLA-restricted, with HLA associations seemingly driven largely by CMV exposure. A cluster of highly shared sequence variants was judged likely to represent a technical artifact of the sequencing pipeline. A few of the identified cytomegalovirus-associated TCR beta chains were confirmed in vitro to be specific for cytomegalovirus antigens. Most TCR sequences were observed very rarely across donors, whereas some public TCRs were present in many individuals. Correlated functional status among segregating V segments might reflect linkage disequilibrium, but an unknown experimental factor could not be ruled out. Immune exposure information for the cohort was limited to CMV serostatus. Broadly in line with IMGT annotations, most TCR beta V segments showed up in productive rearrangements about 87% or about 30% of the time in an earlier analysis of some 590 of the donors. Because the 87-base-pair reads could not distinguish some IMGT-functional V segments, including TRBV6-2 and TRBV6-3, those segments were excluded. Only TCR beta chains were sequenced in this cohort, and the absence of alpha or paired-chain data limited detectable features. A later analysis reported that several top co-occurrence clusters appeared linked to parvovirus B19, influenza, CMV and Epstein-Barr virus.

The receptor library was made with the immunoSEQ multiplex PCR assay. The multiplex PCR relied on a mix of 60 forward primers for TCR Vbeta segments and 13 reverse primers for TCR Jbeta segments. A multiplex PCR assay on genomic DNA amplified the CDR3 region of rearranged TCR beta genes. The amplified TCR beta libraries were sequenced on the Illumina HiSeq System as 87-base-pair reads. The study's own analysis went as follows. A later analysis tallied 75 million to 85 million unique TCR beta chains across the 666 repertoires, and about 12 million of those chains were shared by two or more donors. A nearest-neighbor algorithm error-corrected the raw reads and collapsed the reads into unique sequences, merging closely related sequences to remove PCR and sequencing errors. To assign V, D and J gene segments, CDR3 sequences were aligned to IMGT reference sequences. Each retained sequence needed at least a six-nucleotide match to both a V gene segment and a J gene segment. Rearrangements were classified as productive when the CDR3 lacked stop codons and remained in frame with V and J, and all other rearrangements were classified as non-productive. Following IMGT convention, CDR3 was defined as the stretch from the second conserved V-encoded cysteine to the conserved J-encoded phenylalanine. The earlier analysis of a few hundred of the donors excluded sequences that lacked an unambiguous match to a single V gene segment. In an earlier analysis of several hundred of the donors, a V segment was called functional when productive rearrangements were above 56.7%, and segregating when the standard deviation between donors exceeded 5%. A statistical classification framework was built to diagnose cytomegalovirus status from the catalog of TCR beta chain sequences. In a later analysis, V and J genes were assigned by comparing TCR nucleotide sequences against IMGT/GENE-DB human TR gene sequences. Using the TCRdist pipeline, a later analysis assigned CDR3 sequences along with most-parsimonious VDJ recombination scenarios. In a later analysis, each TCR beta chain was defined by its CDR3 amino acid sequence together with its V-gene family, and reads without a unique V-gene family were excluded. In a later analysis, fewer than 600 highly shared, low-generation-probability nucleotide sequences were removed to address suspected cross-contamination and a sequencing artifact. For each public chain, a later analysis derived a clonal expansion index from normalized ranks of inferred template counts within each repertoire. A later analysis computed generation probabilities with a VDJ recombination model fitted to out-of-frame rearrangements, and checked the results against IGoR. A later analysis scored TCR-TCR, TCR-HLA and TCR-CMV co-occurrence with hypergeometric tests, applying a repertoire-size bias correction to TCR pairs. False discovery rates were estimated in a later analysis by permuting HLA or CMV assignments 20 times. In a later analysis, co-occurring TCRs were grouped using DBSCAN, with TCRdist sequence similarity added in when clustering inside HLA-allele-positive subsets. Repertoires with fewer than 30,000 or more than 120,000 public chains were left out of co-occurrence clustering, as were about 5 repertoires with anomalous nucleotide sharing. TCRdb obtained this table from immuneACCESS and retained in-frame rearrangements with V and J assigned. These tables miss some clones; where compared with another copy, unresolved V genes account for less than half of the shortfall, and the remainder is unexplained. V, J and clone size are those of that table, while D and trimming were read from the DNA. Within this sample are some 130,000 clones, with 70% to 80% of them counted one time only. The ten largest clonotypes hold 3.1% of the sample.

In total, roughly 670 healthy bone marrow donors made up the cohort. Cohort members were all nominally healthy when sampled, although unrecorded immune exposures were likely present. The donor tested CMV seronegative, placing the donor among the roughly 340 seronegative members of the cohort. Each donor provided a peripheral blood sample, and peripheral blood mononuclear cells were used for TCR beta sequencing. Genomic DNA was extracted from the blood cell samples with the Qiagen DNeasy Blood Extraction Kit. A remark on this clone: Its antigen is still unknown. The record has no base qualities; no much larger clone is one base away.

CDR1 and CDR2 are read off the germline V gene (reference sequence) as LNHDA and SQIVND. From cysteine to phenylalanine, the CDR3 is 13 amino acids long. Left in the record is the CDR3 DNA by itself, 39 bases read in frame from the first base. Relative to germline, V is missing 9 bases and J is missing 10 bases, with 7 bases of the junction outside any gene match. Sequencing was carried out using PBMCs. The rearrangement combines TRBV19 with TRBJ1-6; 9 bases in between match TRBD1. The origin of this receptor is a female donor in good health and CMV-seronegative. The CDR3 protein: CASTGTGWSPLHF. The nucleotides read TGTGCCAGCACCGGGACAGGGTGGTCACCCCTCCACTTT.